These 12 T cell receptor beta chains originate from one sample sequenced in a study of blood T cell repertoires in COVID-19. Generated by immunoSEQ multiplex PCR, the TCRdb table keeps only in-frame clones and is missing some. The sample lists a few hundred thousand clones, roughly 90% occurring once. The specimen was peripheral blood. The origin of the receptors is a woman aged 60-70 years with COVID-19, enrolled during active disease.

The rearrangement uses TRBV7-2 and TRBJ1-2, with 8 nucleotides matching TRBD1. The CDR3 is made up of 15 amino acids. J lost 4 bases, V lost 1 base, and 5 bases had no gene match. CDR1 is SGHTA, CDR2 FQGNSA, per germline. The CDR3 region is CASSLVSGQGYGYTF. The CDR3 DNA reads as TGTGCCAGCAGCTTAGTCTCCGGACAGGGCTATGGCTACACCTTC.

The V call is TRBV2, the J call TRBJ1-5, with D possibly being TRBD1 (5 bases). The germline V and J ends were trimmed by 5 bases and 4 bases, with 24 bases remaining between them. Germline V gene data show CDR1 as SNHLY and CDR2 as FYNNEI. This CDR3 is 18 amino acids long. The CDR3 is CASSRRDAGGTSNQPQHF. CDR3 in DNA: TGTGCCAGCAGTAGGCGAGATGCTGGAGGGACTTCAAATCAGCCCCAGCATTTT.

V and J are TRBV29-1 and TRBJ1-1; 10 positions agree with TRBD1. Germline V lookup: CDR1 SQVTM, CDR2 ANQGSEA. The CDR3 runs to 13 residues. After removal of 3 bases from V and 3 bases from J, the junction contained 1 base not matched to a gene. The CDR3 reads CSVETGGDTEAFF. The CDR3 DNA is TGCAGCGTTGAGACAGGGGGCGACACTGAAGCTTTCTTT.

The CDR3 loop is CASRPAGAEAFF. CDR3 DNA: TGTGCCAGCAGGCCCGCAGGGGCTGAAGCTTTCTTT. The V call is TRBV6-5, the J call TRBJ1-1, with a possible D match to TRBD1 (6 bases). CDR3 length: 12 amino acids. Deletions cut 6 bases from V and 6 bases from J, with 11 bases between. Germline V lookup: CDR1 MNHEY, CDR2 SVGAGI.

This sequence joins TRBV7-9 and TRBJ1-1, with D unresolved. Germline V gene lookup returns CDR1 SEHNR and CDR2 FQNEAQ (reference sequence). V lost 4 bases and J 1 base, leaving 7 bases between the germline ends. The CDR3 sequence is 13 residues long. This CDR3 reads CASSSPGNTEAFF. The DNA of the CDR3 is TGTGCCAGCAGCTCCCCGGGGAACACTGAAGCTTTCTTT. The full variable domain, its missing parts supplied by reference TRBV7-9 and TRBJ1-1, is DTGVSQNPRHKITKRGQNVTFRCDPISEHNRLYWYRQTLGQGPEFLTYFQNEAQLEKSRLLSDRFSAERPKGSFSTLEIQRTEQGDSAMYLCASSSPGNTEAFFGQGTRLTVV.

In its sample, this clone was seen a few times. Additional DNA sequences in this sample encode the identical CDR3. The chain couples TRBV5-4 to TRBJ1-3; tentative D call: TRBD1 (5 bases). The CDR3 extends over 13 amino acids. CDR1 is SGHNT and CDR2 is YYREEE in the germline V gene (reference sequence). V was shortened by 0 bases and J by 7 bases, with 8 bases between the two germline ends. CDR3 protein: CASSLAGGNTIYF. CDR3 nucleotides: TGTGCCAGCAGCTTGGCTGGGGGGAACACCATATATTTT.

J is TRBJ1-5 and V is TRBV10-1; no firm D call. CDR3 length equals 17 residues. V lost 6 bases to trimming and J lost 7 bases, with 25 bases between them. Germline CDR1 reads WNHNN; CDR2 reads SYGVQD (reference sequence). CDR3 sequence (DNA): TGCGCCAGCAGCCCGCAGGCGTGGGGAGAGGCACGGCAGCCCCAGCATTTT. It encodes CASSPQAWGEARQPQHF.

This chain links TRBV5-4 with TRBJ1-4; unclear D gene. Germline CDR1 SGHNT, CDR2 YYREEE (reference sequence). The CDR3 has 15 amino acids. The germline V and J ends were trimmed by 4 bases and 4 bases, with 14 bases remaining between them. In DNA, the CDR3 is TGTGCCAGCAGCGCGGCGACGGAAATTAATGAAAAACTGTTTTTT. Residues: CASSAATEINEKLFF.

J is TRBJ2-7 and V is TRBV7-8, with TRBD1 matching over 7 bases. This CDR3 is built from 15 residues. Germline V gene sequence: CDR1 SGHVS, CDR2 FQNEAQ. V lost 2 bases, J lost 4 bases, and 8 bases stayed unmatched. The CDR3 nucleotides read TGTGCCAGCAGCTTAAACTCCGGGACAGATTACGAGCAGTACTTC. Residues: CASSLNSGTDYEQYF.

The chain carries TRBV5-1 and TRBJ2-2, with TRBD2 matching 10 bases. Germline trimming cut 3 bases from V and 5 bases from J; bases unmatched to any gene: 10. Germline V lookup: CDR1 SGHRS, CDR2 YFSETQ. The length of the CDR3 is 17 residues. CDR3 region: CASSSTSGYPATGELFF. CDR3 coding DNA: TGCGCCAGCAGCTCGACTAGCGGGTACCCGGCGACCGGGGAGCTGTTTTTT.

The chain joins TRBV5-1 to TRBJ2-2, with D possibly being TRBD1 (6 bases). Trimming cost V 4 bases and J 4 bases, with 11 bases left between them. The CDR3 is 14 residues long. The germline CDR1 and CDR2 sequences are SGHRS and YFSETQ. The CDR3 bases are TGCGCCAGCAGCGCACAGGGAATCACCGGGGAGCTGTTTTTT. It encodes CASSAQGITGELFF.

This chain uses TRBV4-1 with TRBJ2-7, with D tentatively TRBD2 (5 bases). The germline V and J ends were trimmed by 4 bases and 0 bases, with 13 bases remaining between them. Germline CDR1 reads MGHRA; CDR2 reads YSYEKL. The CDR3 spans 15 residues. The CDR3 sequence is CASSLREGLSYEQYF. The CDR3 nucleotides are TGCGCCAGCAGCCTAAGGGAAGGACTCTCCTACGAGCAGTACTTC.